This T cell receptor (beta chain) was identified during a study of cytomegalovirus exposure and HLA in healthy donors. Use of 60 Vbeta and 13 Jbeta primers characterized the PCR. The method was immunoSEQ multiplex PCR; TCRdb's version includes in-frame clones alone and lacks a portion of them. Counted here are approximately 150,000 clones, approximately 80% occurring once; the ten biggest clones make up around 6.1%. Regarding donors, all were healthy bone marrow donors. Germline V gene lookup returns CDR1 MDHEN and CDR2 SYDVKM. The CDR3 totals 15 residues. The ends were cut back, 2 bases at V and 7 bases at J, with 14 bases in the middle. In regard to this clone: Its antigen is not identified.

Overall study results and limits: Looking again later, the authors saw that most CMV-associated TCR beta chains seemed HLA-restricted.

The receptor comes from a young man in good health and CMV-seropositive. J is TRBJ1-4 and V is TRBV28, with a weak D call TRBD1 (5 bases). Sequencing input: PBMCs. CDR3 in DNA: TGTGCCAGCAGTTTAGGTGGACAAACGGGTGAAAAACTGTTTTTT. It is translated as CASSLGGQTGEKLFF.